What follows are 14 T cell receptor beta chains derived from one specimen sequenced in a study of response to subunit inactivated influenza vaccine. TCRdb reprocessed the RT-PCR reads with MiXCR, giving one entry per CDR3 protein. The table has fewer than 550,000 distinct CDR3 sequences, less than 30% seen once. The specimen comprised CD4+ T cells sorted from PBMCs, sampled less than 6 days after vaccination. The receptors originated from a man in his fifties who received an inactivated influenza vaccine.

This clonotype came up many times. The chain couples TRBV20-1 to TRBJ1-5, with D hard to call. Germline CDR1 is DFQATT and CDR2 is SNEGSKA (reference sequence). This CDR3 is 13 amino acids long. The V gene lost 3 bases and the J gene lost 3 bases, with 9 bases spanning the gap. The CDR3 DNA follows: TGCAGTGCTAGTAATGATTACAATCAGCCCCAGCATTTT. Its protein is CSASNDYNQPQHF.

V and J are TRBV6-2 or TRBV6-3 and TRBJ2-3; 11 bases agree with TRBD1. After removal of 5 bases from V and 4 bases from J, the junction contained 11 bases not matched to a gene. CDR3 size: 17 residues. Germline assignment: CDR1 MNHEY and CDR2 SVGEGT. The CDR3 bases are TGTGCCAGCAGTCCTACCACTCCGGGACAGGGGGCAGATACGCAGTATTTT. Residues: CASSPTTPGQGADTQYF.

This chain joins TRBV18 and TRBJ2-3, with a tentative D call TRBD2 (6 bases). The germline gives CDR1 KGHSH, CDR2 LQKENI. Trimming took 3 bases from V and 6 from J, leaving 13 bases between them. This CDR3 is built from 14 residues. CDR3 sequence: CASSPGTQTDTQYF. The CDR3 DNA reads TGTGCCAGCTCACCGGGGACTCAAACCGATACGCAGTATTTT.

The chain links TRBV7-9 to TRBJ2-3, with D possibly being TRBD1 (5 bases). Per the germline V gene, CDR1 is SEHNR and CDR2 is FQNEAQ (reference sequence). There are 16 residues in the CDR3. Trimming took off 5 bases at V and 1 base at J, with 16 bases between the two ends. The chain's CDR3 is CASSEGLGVGTDTQYF. The CDR3 DNA reads as TGTGCCAGCAGCGAAGGATTAGGGGTGGGCACAGATACGCAGTATTTT.

The chain links TRBV10-2 to TRBJ1-2; 9 bases are shared with TRBD1. Losses at the gene ends were 6 bases for V and 1 base for J; bases not matched to a gene: 6. Germline CDR1 and CDR2: WSHSY and SAAADI. The CDR3 loop spans 15 amino acids. The CDR3 protein is CASRQGADINYGYTF. DNA for the CDR3: TGCGCCAGCAGACAGGGGGCAGATATTAACTATGGCTACACCTTC.

The V call is TRBV30, the J call TRBJ1-2, with a possible D match to TRBD1 (5 bases). Germline V lookup: CDR1 GTSNPN, CDR2 SVGIG (reference sequence). V was shortened by 2 bases and J by 3 bases, with 13 bases between the two germline ends. The CDR3 spans 14 residues. In DNA, the CDR3 is TGTGCCTGGAGTTTGGGGGGATATCACTATGGCTACACCTTC. Amino acid sequence: CAWSLGGYHYGYTF.

This clonotype occurred a few times. This rearrangement joins TRBV6-6 to TRBJ1-1; 12 bases line up with TRBD1. Per the germline V gene, CDR1 is MNHNY and CDR2 is SVGAGI (reference sequence). CDR3 length: 12 amino acids. Losses at the gene ends were 5 bases for V and 11 bases for J; bases not matched to a gene: 3. CDR3: CASSGTGGWAFF. For the CDR3, the DNA is TGTGCCAGCAGTGGGACAGGGGGCTGGGCTTTCTTT.

This clonotype was detected a few times. This CDR3 is CASSFEGLYNSPLHF. The CDR3 bases are TGTGCCAGCAGTTTTGAGGGTCTCTATAATTCACCCCTCCACTTT. The chain links TRBV12-3 or TRBV12-4 to TRBJ1-6; D is unresolved. V lost 3 bases, J lost 3 bases, and 9 bases lay in between. This CDR3 comprises 15 residues.

This clonotype was observed a few times. This chain links TRBV5-1 with TRBJ2-5; 7 positions agree with TRBD1. The CDR3 consists of 13 residues. Germline CDR1 SGHRS, CDR2 YFSETQ. J gave up 6 bases and V 5 bases, and 7 bases lay outside the gene matches. CDR3 protein: CASSFGTEQTQYF. The CDR3 coding sequence is TGCGCCAGCAGTTTCGGGACAGAACAGACCCAGTACTTC.

The chain carries TRBV4-3 and TRBJ2-3; TRBD2 aligns across 7 bases. CDR1 LGHNA and CDR2 YSLEER come from the germline V gene. Trimming took 0 bases from V and 3 from J; bases not matched to a gene: 6. This CDR3 contains 16 residues. CDR3 DNA sequence: TGCGCCAGCAGCCAAGAGAGAAGCGGGAAGACAGATACGCAGTATTTT. Protein sequence: CASSQERSGKTDTQYF.

This rearrangement joins TRBV6-5 to TRBJ1-5; possibly TRBD1 for D (6 bases). V was clipped by 4 bases and J by 2 bases, with 9 bases between them. Germline V gene lookup returns CDR1 MNHEY and CDR2 SVGAGI. The CDR3 is made up of 14 amino acids. Here the CDR3 reads CASSSRGGNQPQHF. The CDR3, as DNA: TGTGCCAGCAGTTCCAGGGGAGGCAATCAGCCCCAGCATTTT.

V gene TRBV6-1 combines with J gene TRBJ1-2, with 7 positions matching TRBD1. Germline loops: CDR1 MNHNS, CDR2 SASEGT. The CDR3 extends over 14 amino acids. The V and J ends lost 7 bases and 4 bases, in that order; junction bases with no gene match: 9. CDR3 DNA sequence: TGTGCCAGCATCTCAGGGGGGCCTATCTATGGCTACACCTTC. Translating it yields CASISGGPIYGYTF.

The V gene is TRBV20-1, the J gene TRBJ1-2; TRBD1 is a possible D gene (5 bases). V was clipped by 6 bases and J by 3 bases, with 11 bases between them. The length of the CDR3 is 12 residues. The germline V gene has CDR1 DFQATT and CDR2 SNEGSKA (reference sequence). CDR3 DNA: TGCAGTGCCCCAGGGCTGGACTATGGCTACACCTTC. It translates to CSAPGLDYGYTF.

This clonotype has only a few counts. The V and J genes are TRBV18 and TRBJ1-1; TRBD1 matches at 7 bases. This CDR3 is built from 12 residues. Germline CDR1 is KGHSH and CDR2 is LQKENI. V was clipped by 2 bases and J by 9 bases; unmatched bases: 3. The CDR3 sequence is CASSPDRAQAFF. The CDR3 DNA follows: TGTGCCAGCTCACCAGACAGGGCCCAAGCTTTCTTT.